Listed here are 21 T cell receptor beta chains from one sample, sequenced in a study of cytomegalovirus exposure and HLA in healthy donors. Primers included in the PCR were 60 Vbeta and 13 Jbeta primers. Some clones are missing from TCRdb's copy, which holds only in-frame ones; the method was immunoSEQ multiplex PCR. This sample has roughly 140,000 clones, with approximately 79% found just once. The sequenced sample was PBMCs. These receptor sequences come from a man in his forties or fifties in good health and CMV-seropositive.

This clone was counted a single time. The chain couples TRBV7-2 to TRBJ2-1, with a possible D match to TRBD1 (5 bases). This CDR3 comprises 15 residues. Germline V CDR1 and CDR2: SGHTA, FQGNSA. Trimming took 1 base from V and 9 from J, leaving 16 bases between them. For the CDR3, the DNA is TGTGCCAGCAGCTTAGAACCAGGGCCTAAACGTGAGCAGTTCTTC. Translating gives CASSLEPGPKREQFF. Using reference TRBV7-2 and TRBJ2-1 for the parts outside the CDR3, the full variable domain is GAGVSQSPSNKVTEKGKDVELRCDPISGHTALYWYRQSLGQGLEFLIYFQGNSAPDKSGLPSDRFSAERTGGSVSTLTIQRTQQEDSAVYLCASSLEPGPKREQFFGPGTRLTVL.

The chain uses TRBV2 and TRBJ1-4; D is ambiguous. Germline V CDR1 and CDR2: SNHLY, FYNNEI. Trimming took 5 bases from V and 0 from J, leaving 10 bases between them. This CDR3 is built from 15 residues. CDR3 region: CASSTFLATNEKLFF. DNA for the CDR3: TGTGCCAGCAGTACATTTCTTGCAACTAATGAAAAACTGTTTTTT. Full variable domain (outside the CDR3, taken from reference TRBV2 and TRBJ1-4): EPEVTQTPSHQVTQMGQEVILRCVPISNHLYFYWYRQILGQKVEFLVSFYNNEISEKSEIFDDQFSVERPDGSNFTLKIRSTKLEDSAMYFCASSTFLATNEKLFFGSGTQLSVL.

The gene calls are TRBV4-2 and TRBJ2-7, with D tentatively TRBD1 (5 bases). CDR3 size: 15 residues. The V gene lost 0 bases and the J gene lost 1 base, with 10 bases spanning the gap. The germline V gene encodes CDR1 LGHNA and CDR2 YNFKEQ. CDR3 residues: CASSQEGRASYEQYF. CDR3 DNA: TGTGCCAGCAGCCAAGAAGGCAGGGCATCCTACGAGCAGTACTTC.

The V and J genes are TRBV4-1 and TRBJ2-1; D is perhaps TRBD2 (6 bases). Germline values: CDR1 MGHRA, CDR2 YSYEKL. The CDR3 consists of 14 residues. The ends were cut back, 4 bases at V and 7 bases at J, with 14 bases in the middle. Here the CDR3 DNA reads TGCGCCAGCAGCCCGCGGGGAGTTGAGAATGAGCAGTTCTTC. Translation: CASSPRGVENEQFF.

In DNA, the CDR3 is TGTGCCAGCTCTGTCACAGGGAACTATGGCTACACCTTC. This translates into CASSVTGNYGYTF. The chain links TRBV18 to TRBJ1-2; a weak D match, TRBD1 (6 bases). Trimming left V 6 bases short and J 2 bases short, with 10 bases between. Germline V gives CDR1 KGHSH, CDR2 LQKENI. The CDR3 loop spans 13 amino acids.

This clone turned up a few times. The rearrangement joins TRBV11-3 to TRBJ1-3; no clear D. This CDR3 is built from 12 residues. Per germline, CDR1 SGHNT and CDR2 YENEEA. Deletions cut 9 bases from V and 0 bases from J, with 6 bases between. CDR3 sequence: CASTVSGNTIYF. CDR3 in DNA: TGTGCCAGTACAGTCTCTGGAAACACCATATATTTT.

This clone was seen more than once but under ten times. V and J are TRBV6-5 and TRBJ2-4; the match to TRBD1 covers 9 bases. The CDR3 runs to 15 residues. The germline V gene has CDR1 MNHEY and CDR2 SVGAGI. Trimming cost V 6 bases and J 3 bases; bases outside gene matches: 6. CDR3 coding DNA: TGTGCCAGCAGGATCGGACAGGGGATCAAAAACATTCAGTACTTC. Its translation: CASRIGQGIKNIQYF.

This clone was seen only once. The chain employs TRBV4-2 and TRBJ1-2, with TRBD1 matching 7 bases. The CDR3 consists of 14 residues. The V and J ends lost 1 base and 7 bases, in that order; junction bases with no gene match: 6. The germline gives CDR1 LGHNA, CDR2 YNFKEQ. DNA of the CDR3: TGTGCCAGCAGCCAAGTAGAACAGGGGTTTGGCTACACCTTC. It codes for CASSQVEQGFGYTF.

This sequence joins TRBV7-8 and TRBJ2-1, with D perhaps TRBD1 (6 bases). The CDR3 runs to 15 residues. V lost 0 bases and J lost 10, with 16 bases in between. Germline V lookup: CDR1 SGHVS, CDR2 FQNEAQ. Here the CDR3 reads CASSLAGAIVGEQFF. The DNA of the CDR3 is TGTGCCAGCAGCTTAGCGGGGGCCATCGTGGGGGAGCAGTTCTTC.

With respect to this clone: No DNA is shown, since the ends of the CDR3 on it are uncertain; the CDR3 is the one TCRdb lists. The chain couples TRBV6-6 to TRBJ1-1; TRBD1, the table's D call, was not compared with the DNA. Germline V gene data show CDR1 as MNHNY and CDR2 as SVGAGI (reference sequence). Inclusive of both ends, the CDR3 amounts to 14 amino acids. This CDR3 reads CASSTSDREAEAFF.

This chain uses TRBV28 with TRBJ1-2, with 7 bases matching TRBD1. The CDR3 runs to 15 residues. V gave up 5 bases and J gave up 4 bases; unmatched junction bases: 10. CDR1 is MDHEN and CDR2 is SYDVKM in the germline V gene. The CDR3 DNA reads as TGTGCCAGCAGTCCATCCGGGACAGTGGGCTATGGCTACACCTTC. Translating gives CASSPSGTVGYGYTF.

This chain uses TRBV9 with TRBJ2-1, with 11 bases that match TRBD2. The germline gives CDR1 SGDLS, CDR2 YYNGEE. The CDR3 loop spans 17 amino acids. The trim removed 3 bases at V and 0 bases at J, leaving 5 bases unmatched. DNA for the CDR3: TGTGCCAGCAGCGCCGGGACTAGCGGAGCCTCCTACAATGAGCAGTTCTTC. Its translation is CASSAGTSGASYNEQFF.

The genes are TRBV28 and TRBJ1-1, with D uncertain. The ends were cut back, 2 bases at V and 7 bases at J, with 8 bases in the middle. This CDR3 region has 12 residues. The germline V gene has CDR1 MDHEN and CDR2 SYDVKM. The CDR3 is CASSLVGDEAFF. For the CDR3, the DNA is TGTGCCAGCAGTTTAGTGGGAGATGAAGCTTTCTTT.

V and J are TRBV5-5 and TRBJ2-2; the D gene is possibly TRBD2 (6 bases). CDR1 SGHKS and CDR2 YYEKEE come from the germline V gene (reference sequence). The CDR3 contains 15 residues. V lost 0 bases and J 1 base, leaving 7 bases between the germline ends. The CDR3 loop is CASSLGDLNTGELFF. DNA of the CDR3: TGTGCCAGCAGCTTGGGGGACTTGAACACCGGGGAGCTGTTTTTT.

The chain couples TRBV18 to TRBJ2-3, with 7 bases aligning to TRBD1. The CDR3 is 13 amino acids. Per the germline V gene, CDR1 is KGHSH and CDR2 is LQKENI. The junction had 1 base not matched to a gene; V was cut back by 3 bases and J by 4 bases. The CDR3 nucleotides read TGTGCCAGCTCACCCAGGGGGTCAGATACGCAGTATTTT. As protein: CASSPRGSDTQYF.

This clone has more than one count but fewer than ten. The chain carries TRBV7-3 and TRBJ2-3; 12 nucleotides match TRBD1. CDR3 size: 17 residues. Germline V gene data show CDR1 as SGHTA and CDR2 as FQGTGA. The trim removed 4 bases at V and 2 bases at J, leaving 7 bases unmatched. CDR3 DNA sequence: TGTGCCAGCAGCTCAACCGGGACAGGGGGCGTCACAGATACGCAGTATTTT. It codes for CASSSTGTGGVTDTQYF.

V gene TRBV6-4 combines with J gene TRBJ1-5, with D possibly being TRBD1 (5 bases). V lost 6 bases and J 0 bases, leaving 21 bases between the germline ends. The V gene's germline CDR1 is MRHNA and CDR2 SNTAGT. The length of the CDR3 is 18 residues. CDR3 residues: CASRQTAPRLYSNQPQHF. CDR3 in DNA: TGTGCCAGCAGGCAGACAGCTCCCCGCCTCTATAGCAATCAGCCCCAGCATTTT.

This chain connects TRBV28 to TRBJ2-1; possibly TRBD2 for D (6 bases). V was shortened by 7 bases and J by 8 bases, with 18 bases between the two germline ends. The CDR3 spans 14 residues. The germline CDR1 and CDR2 sequences are MDHEN and SYDVKM. CDR3 sequence: CASTVFSGTDEQFF. In DNA form, the CDR3 reads TGTGCCAGCACTGTCTTTAGCGGCACCGATGAGCAGTTCTTC.

The genes are TRBV5-6 and TRBJ2-4, with 7 bases that match TRBD1. The germline V gene encodes CDR1 SGHDT and CDR2 YYEEEE. The trim removed 1 base at V and 1 base at J, leaving 8 bases unmatched. This CDR3 contains 17 residues. The CDR3 region is CASSLYGTVGAKNIQYF. The CDR3, as DNA: TGTGCCAGCAGCTTGTATGGGACAGTGGGCGCCAAAAACATTCAGTACTTC.

The chain is built from TRBV19 and TRBJ1-1; 9 bases are a match to TRBD1. V gave up 7 bases and J gave up 4 bases; unmatched junction bases: 19. Germline values: CDR1 LNHDA, CDR2 SQIVND (reference sequence). This CDR3 has 18 residues. The CDR3 protein is CASTTGRGQGFRGTEAFF. The DNA of the CDR3 is TGTGCCAGTACCACTGGGAGGGGACAGGGATTTAGGGGCACTGAAGCTTTCTTT.

The rearrangement uses TRBV5-4 and TRBJ1-2; TRBD1 matches 9 bases. V shed 4 bases, J shed 2 bases, and the junction held 9 bases outside the gene matches. The length of the CDR3 is 16 residues. From germline, CDR1 is SGHNT and CDR2 YYREEE (reference sequence). CDR3 coding DNA: TGTGCCAGCAGCCCTAGCCGGGACAGGGTGAACTATGGCTACACCTTC. This gives the protein CASSPSRDRVNYGYTF.